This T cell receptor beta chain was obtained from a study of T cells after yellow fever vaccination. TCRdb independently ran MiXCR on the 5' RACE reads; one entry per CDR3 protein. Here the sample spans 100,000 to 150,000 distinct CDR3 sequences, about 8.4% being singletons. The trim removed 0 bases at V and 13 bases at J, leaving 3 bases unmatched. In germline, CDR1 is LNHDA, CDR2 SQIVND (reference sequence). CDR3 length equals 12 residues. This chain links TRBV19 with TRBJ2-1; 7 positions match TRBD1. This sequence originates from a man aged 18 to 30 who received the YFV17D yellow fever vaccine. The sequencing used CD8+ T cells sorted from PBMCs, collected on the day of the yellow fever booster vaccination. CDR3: CASSIDRDRQFF. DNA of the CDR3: TGTGCCAGTAGTATAGATCGGGACAGACAGTTCTTC.